The 14 T cell receptor beta chains below all came from one sample that was sequenced in a study of OX40 agonist ivuxolimab in advanced cancers. Produced via immunoSEQ multiplex PCR; TCRdb's table is partial and in-frame only. The sample lists under 45,000 clones, roughly 80% occurring once. The material was CD4+ or CD8+ T cells sorted from blood, obtained in a trial of the OX40 agonist ivuxolimab. These receptors originate from an adult with an advanced solid tumor such as melanoma, head and neck, liver or kidney cancer.

The chain combines TRBV6-5 with TRBJ2-5; a weak D match, TRBD1 (6 bases). Trimming left V 5 bases short and J 7 bases short, with 14 bases between. This CDR3 has 13 residues. The germline CDR1 and CDR2 sequences are MNHEY and SVGAGI. The CDR3 nucleotides are TGTGCCAGCAGTCCCCCGGACAGTAGGACCCAGTACTTC. This sequence encodes CASSPPDSRTQYF.

This clone was observed a few times. The chain carries TRBV13 and TRBJ1-3; 10 nucleotides line up with TRBD1. The CDR3 sequence is 17 residues long. V was pared by 5 bases and J by 4 bases, with 11 bases of the junction left unmatched. The V gene's germline CDR1 is PRHDT and CDR2 FYEKMQ (reference sequence). The chain's CDR3 is CASSPPGTGVEGNTIYF. The CDR3 DNA reads TGTGCCAGCAGCCCGCCGGGGACAGGGGTGGAAGGAAACACCATATATTTT.

This chain connects TRBV7-9 to TRBJ2-3; 8 nucleotides agree with TRBD2. The CDR3 extends over 15 amino acids. The germline CDR1 and CDR2 sequences are SEHNR and FQNEAQ (reference sequence). The J segment lost 5 bases and the V segment lost 0 bases, leaving 4 bases of the junction unmatched. CDR3 sequence (DNA): TGTGCCAGCAGCTTAGCTAGCGGGGATCAAGATACGCAGTATTTT. This gives the protein CASSLASGDQDTQYF.

The rearrangement joins TRBV6-5 to TRBJ1-1, with D maybe TRBD1 (5 bases). The length of the CDR3 is 15 residues. Trimming took 0 bases from V and 0 from J, leaving 8 bases between them. Germline CDR1 and CDR2: MNHEY and SVGAGI. This CDR3 reads CASSYSETVNTEAFF. The CDR3 nucleotides read TGTGCCAGCAGTTACTCGGAGACAGTGAACACTGAAGCTTTCTTT.

The DNA for the CDR3 is TGTGCCAGTAGTATAGGACAGGGGGCGCGTGGCTACACCTTC. It translates to CASSIGQGARGYTF. The chain couples TRBV19 to TRBJ1-2; 10 bases are a match to TRBD1. Germline CDR1 and CDR2: LNHDA and SQIVND (reference sequence). The CDR3 spans 14 residues. Unmatched junction bases numbered 3, after V lost 1 base and J lost 7 bases.

The chain uses TRBV11-1 and TRBJ2-7, with D possibly being TRBD1 (6 bases). Between the trimmed V and J ends, which lost 1 base and 5 bases, there was a span of 6 bases. The germline V gene has CDR1 SGHAT and CDR2 FQDESV (reference sequence). CDR3 length equals 12 residues. The CDR3 bases are TGTGCCAGCAGCTTAGACAGGGACGAGCAGTACTTC. This translates into CASSLDRDEQYF.

V and J are TRBV18 and TRBJ1-4; D is unresolved. The V and J ends lost 5 bases and 7 bases respectively, with 17 bases between them. The V gene's germline CDR1 is KGHSH and CDR2 LQKENI. This CDR3 has 15 residues. In DNA, the CDR3 is TGTGCCAGCTCATCCACTAGGAATGAGGCTGAAAAACTGTTTTTT. Protein product: CASSSTRNEAEKLFF.

This chain uses TRBV6-1 with TRBJ2-1; no clear D gene. This CDR3 is built from 11 residues. Trimming took off 6 bases at V and 3 bases at J, with 3 bases between the two ends. Germline V CDR1 and CDR2: MNHNS, SASEGT. The CDR3 coding sequence is TGTGCCAGCAGACTCTACAATGAGCAGTTCTTC. It specifies CASRLYNEQFF.

V usage is TRBV9 and J usage is TRBJ2-4, with 9 bases aligning to TRBD1. Germline V CDR1 and CDR2: SGDLS, YYNGEE. The CDR3 contains 18 residues. V lost 3 bases to trimming and J lost 0 bases; unmatched junction nucleotides: 10. CDR3 sequence: CASSEDRGIGIAKNIQYF. The CDR3 nucleotides are TGTGCCAGCAGCGAGGACAGGGGTATTGGGATAGCCAAAAACATTCAGTACTTC.

The rearrangement joins TRBV30 to TRBJ1-2; no clear D. This CDR3 is 12 amino acids long. The germline V and J ends were trimmed by 2 bases and 4 bases, with 8 bases remaining between them. Germline-derived CDR1 and CDR2 are GTSNPN and SVGIG (reference sequence). The CDR3: CAWSSAVYGYTF. In DNA form, the CDR3 reads TGTGCCTGGAGTTCGGCCGTCTATGGCTACACCTTC.

V gene TRBV18 combines with J gene TRBJ1-6; TRBD1 agrees at 7 bases. J gave up 6 bases and V 3 bases, and 5 bases lay outside the gene matches. Germline CDR1 KGHSH, CDR2 LQKENI. The CDR3 runs to 15 residues. The CDR3, as DNA: TGTGCCAGCTCACCGACCACAGGGGTTAATTCACCCCTCCACTTT. Protein: CASSPTTGVNSPLHF.

The rearrangement links TRBV7-8 to TRBJ1-6; the D gene is possibly TRBD1 (6 bases). This CDR3 is built from 14 residues. The germline CDR1 and CDR2 sequences are SGHVS and FQNEAQ. V was shortened by 2 bases and J by 5 bases, with 7 bases between the two germline ends. The CDR3 DNA sequence: TGTGCCAGCAGCTTACGGACAGATAATTCACCCCTCCACTTT. This codes for CASSLRTDNSPLHF.

The J gene is TRBJ1-1, the V gene TRBV19, with D possibly being TRBD1 (5 bases). From germline, CDR1 is LNHDA and CDR2 SQIVND (reference sequence). This CDR3 has 13 residues. Trimming removed 8 bases at V and 5 bases at J, with 15 bases between. The CDR3 protein is CASAVGPKTEAFF. CDR3 DNA sequence: TGTGCCAGTGCCGTGGGACCTAAAACTGAAGCTTTCTTT.

The chain recombines TRBV6-1 with TRBJ1-5; D is ambiguous. Looked up from germline, CDR1 is MNHNS and CDR2 is SASEGT. The CDR3 has 13 residues. Trimming left V 6 bases short and J 2 bases short, with 8 bases between. The DNA for the CDR3 is TGTGCCAGCAGGCAAGGTGGCAATCAGCCCCAGCATTTT. Its protein product is CASRQGGNQPQHF.